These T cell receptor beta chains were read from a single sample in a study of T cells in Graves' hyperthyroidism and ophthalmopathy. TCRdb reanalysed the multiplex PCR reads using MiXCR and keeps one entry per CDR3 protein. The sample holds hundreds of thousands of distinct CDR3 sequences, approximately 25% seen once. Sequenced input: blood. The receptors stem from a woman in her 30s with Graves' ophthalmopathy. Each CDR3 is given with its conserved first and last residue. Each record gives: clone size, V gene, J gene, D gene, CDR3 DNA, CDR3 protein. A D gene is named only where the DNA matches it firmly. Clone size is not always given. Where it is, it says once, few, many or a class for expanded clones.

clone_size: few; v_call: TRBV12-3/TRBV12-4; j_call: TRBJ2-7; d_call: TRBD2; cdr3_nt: TGTGCCAGCAGTTTTGCTTGGGGGGGCTACGAGCAGTACTTC; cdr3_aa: CASSFAWGGYEQYF
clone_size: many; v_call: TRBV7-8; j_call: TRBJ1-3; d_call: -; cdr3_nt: TGTGCCAGCAGCTTAGACCAGGGGCGCCGATCCTCTGGAAACACCATATATTTT; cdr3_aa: CASSLDQGRRSSGNTIYF
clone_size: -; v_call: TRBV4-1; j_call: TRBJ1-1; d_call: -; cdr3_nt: TGCGCCAGCAGCCTAAGAGGAGAAGGGGAGTTCGGTGAAGCTTTCTTT; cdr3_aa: CASSLRGEGEFGEAFF
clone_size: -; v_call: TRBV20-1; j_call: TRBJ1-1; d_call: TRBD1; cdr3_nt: TGCAGTGCTAGAACGGCAGGGGGCTTGAACACTGAAGCTTTCTTT; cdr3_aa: CSARTAGGLNTEAFF
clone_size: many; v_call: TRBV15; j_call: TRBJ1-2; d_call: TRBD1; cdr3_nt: TGTGCCACCAGCAGCCATACGGACAGGTACTATGGCTACACCTTC; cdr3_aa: CATSSHTDRYYGYTF
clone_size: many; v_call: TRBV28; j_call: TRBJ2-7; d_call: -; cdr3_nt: TGTGCCAGCAGTGGGGCAGGGGCGAGGGGCTACGAGCAGTACTTC; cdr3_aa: CASSGAGARGYEQYF
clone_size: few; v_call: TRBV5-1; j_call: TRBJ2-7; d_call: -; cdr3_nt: TGCGCCAGCAGCAGCAACAAGAGGGTTTACGACGAGCAGTACTTC; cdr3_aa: CASSSNKRVYDEQYF
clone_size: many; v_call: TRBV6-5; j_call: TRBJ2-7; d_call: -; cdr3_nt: TGTGCCAGCAGTAGGGAGCGTTTCTTCGAGCAGTACTTC; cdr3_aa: CASSRERFFEQYF
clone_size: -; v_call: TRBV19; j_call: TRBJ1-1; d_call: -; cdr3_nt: TGTGCCAGTAGTATAGGGAACTCCCGTTTAGGTGAATCTTTCTTT; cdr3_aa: CASSIGNSRLGESFF
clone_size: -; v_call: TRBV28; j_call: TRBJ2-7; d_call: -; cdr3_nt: TGTGCCAGCGAGCGCAGCATTCCCTACGAGCAGTACTTC; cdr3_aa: CASERSIPYEQYF
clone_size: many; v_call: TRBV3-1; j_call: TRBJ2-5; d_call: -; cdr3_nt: TGTGCCAGCAGCCAAGAGGGGGACTACCAAGAGACCCAGTACTTC; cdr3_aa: CASSQEGDYQETQYF
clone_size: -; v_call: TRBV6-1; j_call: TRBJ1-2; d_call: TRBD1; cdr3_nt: TGTGCCAGTGGGGGACAGGGGAACGCAAACTATGGCTACACCTTC; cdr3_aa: CASGGQGNANYGYTF
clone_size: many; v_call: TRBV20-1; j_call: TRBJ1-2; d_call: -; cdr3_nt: TGCAGTGCTAGATATATACGGGGGCGAGACTATGGCTACACCTTC; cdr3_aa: CSARYIRGRDYGYTF
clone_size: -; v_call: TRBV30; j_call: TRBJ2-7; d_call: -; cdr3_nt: TGTGCCCGTGTAGGAGGGTACGAGCAGTACTTC; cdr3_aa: CARVGGYEQYF
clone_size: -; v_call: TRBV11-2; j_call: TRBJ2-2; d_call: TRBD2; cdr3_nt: TGTGCCAGCAGCCCAGAGCGGGGGGGCCTGGGCGGGGAGCTGTTTTTT; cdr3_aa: CASSPERGGLGGELFF
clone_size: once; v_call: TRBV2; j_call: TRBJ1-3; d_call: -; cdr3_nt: TGTGCCGGAAGGGAGGGGATGGGAAACACCATATATTTT; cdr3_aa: CAGREGMGNTIYF
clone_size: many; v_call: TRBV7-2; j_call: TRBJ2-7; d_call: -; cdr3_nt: TGTGCCAGCAGCAGGGACATCTACTACGAGCAGTACTTC; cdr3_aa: CASSRDIYYEQYF
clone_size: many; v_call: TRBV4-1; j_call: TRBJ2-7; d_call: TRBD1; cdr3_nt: TGCGCCAGCAGCCAAGATCCGGGACAGGGGACCTACGAGCAGTACTTC; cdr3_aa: CASSQDPGQGTYEQYF
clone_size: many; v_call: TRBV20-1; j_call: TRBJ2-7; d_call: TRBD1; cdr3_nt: TGCAGTGCTAGTATTCAGGGGGCCTACGAGCAGTACTTC; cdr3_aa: CSASIQGAYEQYF
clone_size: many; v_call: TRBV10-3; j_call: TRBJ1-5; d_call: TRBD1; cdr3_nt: TGTGCCATTCGGACAGGGAGCAATCAGCCCCAGCATTTT; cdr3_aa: CAIRTGSNQPQHF
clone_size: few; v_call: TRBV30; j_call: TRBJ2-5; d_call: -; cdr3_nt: TGTGCCTGGAGGCGGTACCAAGAGACCCAGTACTTC; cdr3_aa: CAWRRYQETQYF
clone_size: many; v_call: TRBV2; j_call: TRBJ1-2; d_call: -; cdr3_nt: TGTGCCAGCAATCCGGGAGTCTATGGCTACACCTTC; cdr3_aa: CASNPGVYGYTF
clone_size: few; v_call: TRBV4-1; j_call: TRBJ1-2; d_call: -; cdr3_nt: TGCGCCAGCAGCCGACGCCAGGAGTCCCTTAATTATGGCTACACCTTC; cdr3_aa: CASSRRQESLNYGYTF
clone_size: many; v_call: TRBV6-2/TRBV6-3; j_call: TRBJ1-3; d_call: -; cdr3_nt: TGTGCCAGCAGTTACTCGCCGACGACAACTGGAAACACCATATATTTT; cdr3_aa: CASSYSPTTTGNTIYF
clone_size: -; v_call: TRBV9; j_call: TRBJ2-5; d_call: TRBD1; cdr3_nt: TGTGCCAGCAGCGGGGGACAGGCCGAAGAGACCCAGTACTTC; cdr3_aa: CASSGGQAEETQYF
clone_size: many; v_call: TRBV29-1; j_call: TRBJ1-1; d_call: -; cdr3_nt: TGCAGCGTTGAGGCACAGAACCCGAACACTGAAGCTTTCTTT; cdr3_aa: CSVEAQNPNTEAFF
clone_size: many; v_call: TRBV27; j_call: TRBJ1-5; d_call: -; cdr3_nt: TGTGCCAGGGGTCCCTCACAGGGAAGTCAGCCCCAGCATTTT; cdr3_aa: CARGPSQGSQPQHF
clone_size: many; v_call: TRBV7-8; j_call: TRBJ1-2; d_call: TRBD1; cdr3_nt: TGTGCCAGCAGCCCCCGGGACAGCACCTTCAACTATGGCTACACCTTC; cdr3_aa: CASSPRDSTFNYGYTF
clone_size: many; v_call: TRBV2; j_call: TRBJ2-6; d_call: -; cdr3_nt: TGTGCCAGCAGCGGACTCCTCCGGCGCTCTGGGGCCAACGTCCTGACTTTC; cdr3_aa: CASSGLLRRSGANVLTF
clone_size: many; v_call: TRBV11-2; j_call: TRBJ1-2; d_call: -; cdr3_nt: TGTGCCAGCAGCCCCCGGGATTGGGATTCAGGCTACACCTTC; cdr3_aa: CASSPRDWDSGYTF
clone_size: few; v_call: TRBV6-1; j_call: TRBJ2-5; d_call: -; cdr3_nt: TGTGCCAGCACCTTCTGGGTCGAAGAGACCCAGTACTTC; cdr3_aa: CASTFWVEETQYF
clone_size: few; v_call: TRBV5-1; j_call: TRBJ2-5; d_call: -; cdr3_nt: TGCGCCAGCAGCACGTTATCGGAGGGGGAGACCCAGTACTTC; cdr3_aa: CASSTLSEGETQYF
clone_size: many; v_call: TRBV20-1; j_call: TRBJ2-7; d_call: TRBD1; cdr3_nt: TGCAGTGCTAGACTGTCCGGGACAGGGACCCACGAGCAGTACTTC; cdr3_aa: CSARLSGTGTHEQYF
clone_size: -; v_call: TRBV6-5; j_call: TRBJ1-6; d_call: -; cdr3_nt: TGTGCCAGCAGTTACGGTGGAGGGTTCTCCTATAATTCACCCCTCCACTTT; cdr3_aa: CASSYGGGFSYNSPLHF
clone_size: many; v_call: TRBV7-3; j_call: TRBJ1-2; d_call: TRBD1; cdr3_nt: TGTGCCAGCAGCCCAGGGGGCACCTATGGCTACACCTTC; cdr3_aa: CASSPGGTYGYTF
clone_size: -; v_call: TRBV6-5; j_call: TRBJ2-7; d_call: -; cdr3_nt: TGTGCCAGCAGTTACTTGAGGCGGGATGGGTACGAGCAGTACTTC; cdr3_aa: CASSYLRRDGYEQYF
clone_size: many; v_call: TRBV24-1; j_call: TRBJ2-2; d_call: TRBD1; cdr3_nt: TGTGCCACCAGTGACCCCGGGACAGCGAACACCGGGGAGCTGTTTTTT; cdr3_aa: CATSDPGTANTGELFF
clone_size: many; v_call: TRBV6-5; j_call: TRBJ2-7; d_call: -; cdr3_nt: TGTGCCAGCTCGACCCCCAACGAGCAGTACTTC; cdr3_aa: CASSTPNEQYF
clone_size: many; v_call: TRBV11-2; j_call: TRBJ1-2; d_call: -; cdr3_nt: TGTGCCAGCAGCTTAGACCCGGGGACCTATGGCTACACCTTC; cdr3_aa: CASSLDPGTYGYTF
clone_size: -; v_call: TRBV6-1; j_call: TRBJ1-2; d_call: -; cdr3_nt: TGTGCCAGCAGACCCCCCCGGACAGCGGGAGGGTATGGCTACACCTTC; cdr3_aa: CASRPPRTAGGYGYTF
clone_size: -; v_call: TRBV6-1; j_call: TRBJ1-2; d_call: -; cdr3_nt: TGTGCCAGCCGACATGGAGTCTATGGCTACACCTTC; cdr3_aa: CASRHGVYGYTF